This entry describes one TCR beta chain. The CDR3 runs to 17 residues. V lost 0 bases, J lost 2 bases, and 18 bases lay in between. In germline, CDR1 is SGDLS, CDR2 YYNGEE. These data come from a study of T cell changes during pregnancy in multiple sclerosis. Data came from immunoSEQ multiplex PCR; TCRdb stores just in-frame clones and leaves some out. The data hold 40,000 to 60,000 clones, with around 90% observed a single time. V and J are TRBV9 and TRBJ2-7; D not resolved. The source material was CD8+ T cells from peripheral blood mononuclear cells, sampled after pregnancy. The clonotype originates from a female donor with multiple sclerosis, enrolled in a pregnancy study. For the CDR3, the DNA is TGTGCCAGCAGCGTAGGCCCATCCTTAGTTCGCGCCTACGAGCAGTACTTC. This gives the protein CASSVGPSLVRAYEQYF.